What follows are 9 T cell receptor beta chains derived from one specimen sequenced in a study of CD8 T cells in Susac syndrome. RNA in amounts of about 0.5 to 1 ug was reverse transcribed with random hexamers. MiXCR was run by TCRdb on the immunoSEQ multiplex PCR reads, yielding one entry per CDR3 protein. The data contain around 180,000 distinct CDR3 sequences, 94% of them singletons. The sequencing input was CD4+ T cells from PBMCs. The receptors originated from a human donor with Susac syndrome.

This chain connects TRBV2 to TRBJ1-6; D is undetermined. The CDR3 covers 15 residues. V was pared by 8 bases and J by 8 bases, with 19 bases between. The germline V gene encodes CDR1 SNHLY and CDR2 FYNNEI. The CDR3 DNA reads TGTGCCAGCTCCCCGGACGGCGGCGGATATTCACCCCTCCACTTT. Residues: CASSPDGGGYSPLHF. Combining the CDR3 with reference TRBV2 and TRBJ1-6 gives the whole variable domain EPEVTQTPSHQVTQMGQEVILRCVPISNHLYFYWYRQILGQKVEFLVSFYNNEISEKSEIFDDQFSVERPDGSNFTLKIRSTKLEDSAMYFCASSPDGGGYSPLHFGNGTRLTVT.

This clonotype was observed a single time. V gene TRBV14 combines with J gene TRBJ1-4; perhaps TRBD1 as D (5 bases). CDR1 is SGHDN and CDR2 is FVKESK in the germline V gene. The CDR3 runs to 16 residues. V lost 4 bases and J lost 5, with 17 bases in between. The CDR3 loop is CASSPLSGRGNEKLFF. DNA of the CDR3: TGTGCCAGCAGCCCACTTTCGGGACGAGGCAATGAAAAACTGTTTTTT.

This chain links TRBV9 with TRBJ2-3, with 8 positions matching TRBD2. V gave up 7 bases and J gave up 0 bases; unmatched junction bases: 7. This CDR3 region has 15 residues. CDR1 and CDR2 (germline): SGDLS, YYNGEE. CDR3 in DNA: TGTGCCAGCGCAGGAGCGGGGGTTAGCACAGATACGCAGTATTTT. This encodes CASAGAGVSTDTQYF.

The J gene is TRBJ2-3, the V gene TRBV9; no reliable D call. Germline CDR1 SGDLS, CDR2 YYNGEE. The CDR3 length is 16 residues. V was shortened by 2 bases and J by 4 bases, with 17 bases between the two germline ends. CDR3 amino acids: CASSVSDKPYADTQYF. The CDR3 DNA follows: TGTGCCAGCAGCGTCAGCGACAAACCTTACGCAGATACGCAGTATTTT.

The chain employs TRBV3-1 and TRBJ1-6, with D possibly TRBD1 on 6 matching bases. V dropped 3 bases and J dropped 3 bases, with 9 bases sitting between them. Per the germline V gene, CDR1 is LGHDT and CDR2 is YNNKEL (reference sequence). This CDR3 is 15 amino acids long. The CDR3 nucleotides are TGTGCCAGCAGCCACCAGGGGATCTATAATTCACCCCTCCACTTT. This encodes CASSHQGIYNSPLHF. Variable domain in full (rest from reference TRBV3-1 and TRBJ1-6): DTAVSQTPKYLVTQMGNDKSIKCEQNLGHDTMYWYKQDSKKFLKIMFSYNNKELIINETVPNRFSPKSPDKAHLNLHINSLELGDSAVYFCASSHQGIYNSPLHFGNGTRLTVT.

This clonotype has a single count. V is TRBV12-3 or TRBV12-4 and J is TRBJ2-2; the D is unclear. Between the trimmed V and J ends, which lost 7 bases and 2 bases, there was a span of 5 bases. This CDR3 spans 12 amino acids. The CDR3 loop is CASILNTGELFF. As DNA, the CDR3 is TGTGCCAGCATCCTAAACACCGGGGAGCTGTTTTTT.

The CDR3 loop reads CASSFALTGAYGYTF. In nucleotides, the CDR3 is TGCGCCAGCAGCTTCGCACTCACAGGGGCCTATGGCTACACCTTC. The chain recombines TRBV5-1 with TRBJ1-2; TRBD1 matches at 7 bases. CDR1 and CDR2 (germline): SGHRS, YFSETQ. The CDR3 extends over 15 amino acids. Trimming removed 2 bases from V and 4 bases from J; junction bases left unmatched: 8.

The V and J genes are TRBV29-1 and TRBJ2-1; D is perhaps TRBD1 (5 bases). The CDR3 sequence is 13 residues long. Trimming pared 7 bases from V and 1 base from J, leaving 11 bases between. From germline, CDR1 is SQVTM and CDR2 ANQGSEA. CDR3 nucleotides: TGCAGCGGGAGACAGAGATCCTACAATGAGCAGTTCTTC. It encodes CSGRQRSYNEQFF.

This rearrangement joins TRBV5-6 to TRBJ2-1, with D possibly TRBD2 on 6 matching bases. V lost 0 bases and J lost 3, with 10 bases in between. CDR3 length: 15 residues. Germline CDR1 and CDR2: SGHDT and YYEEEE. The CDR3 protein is CASSLVGGSYNEQFF. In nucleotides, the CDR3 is TGTGCCAGCAGCTTGGTGGGGGGAAGCTACAATGAGCAGTTCTTC.